This TCR beta chain is from a study of blood T cell repertoires in COVID-19. Sequencing was performed with immunoSEQ multiplex PCR; in TCRdb, only in-frame clones are kept and a portion is missing. Of tens of thousands of clones listed, 80% to 90% are singletons. This CDR3 comprises 16 residues. Per the germline V gene, CDR1 is LGHDT and CDR2 is YNNKEL (reference sequence). The V end lost 2 bases, the J end lost 4 bases, and 15 bases lay between the germline ends. A single count supports this clone. Sequencing used peripheral blood. The sequence was obtained from a human donor in a cohort sampled during active COVID-19. V and J are TRBV3-1 (or the pseudogene TRBV3-2) and TRBJ2-1; TRBD2 is a possible D gene (6 bases). CDR3 amino acids: CASSQRSGLTYNEQFF. The CDR3, as DNA: TGTGCCAGCAGCCAACGGTCTGGACTAACTTACAATGAGCAGTTCTTC.